The source of this T cell receptor beta chain is a study of radiation and T cells in renal cell carcinoma (dated by TCRdb to 2018 to 2021). For the wider study: Samples came from a clinical trial, in which primary renal cell carcinomas received 15 Gy stereotactic body radiation therapy followed by nephrectomy 4 weeks later. Across all 50 or so samples, 3.5 million to 4.5 million unique CDR3 nucleotide sequences encoding 2,658,974 unique CDR3 amino acid sequences were identified. In total, 50 or so samples underwent TCR beta sequencing: approximately 26 tumors plus 27 peripheral blood samples. Paper-wide results and their limitations: Because no pretreatment tumor biopsies were available, whether clonotypes were present in the tumor at baseline could not be determined. Blood repertoire dynamics were not followed beyond 4 weeks after treatment. Because the trial had a single-armed design, the trial could not examine how radiation dose or scheduling affected the TCR repertoire. Top tumor clonotypes rose in blood from baseline to 2 weeks post-radiation, then contracted by 4 weeks, suggesting transient expansion of tumor-resident clones.

The time point label, as the study defines it: baseline pretreatment blood. The treatment or condition label here, explained by the study, means: 15 Gy SBRT to primary tumor, nephrectomy 4 weeks later. To track tumor-enriched clonotypes, serial peripheral blood was sampled from radiation-treated patients at baseline and at 2 weeks and 4 weeks after SBRT. Every patient had renal cell carcinoma of clear cell pathology. Genomic DNA for TCR sequencing was prepared using the QIAamp DNA Blood Mini Kit (Qiagen). The analyses included just those samples that passed every quality control check. Comment on this clone: Its target antigen remains unknown. No base quality values were provided; no much bigger clone lies one nucleotide off.

From the cysteine through the phenylalanine, the CDR3 covers 18 amino acids. The DNA shown is the 54-base CDR3, in frame from base 1. CDR1 SGHTA and CDR2 FQGNSA are derived from the germline V gene. V is cut back by 2 bases and J by 3 bases, with 13 bases in the junction unmatched. The immunoSEQ kit was used, according to the manufacturer's recommendations, to generate TCR beta libraries from genomic DNA. For library preparation, a first multiplex PCR was performed with proprietary primers, followed by a second PCR in which unique barcodes were added, and bead cleanups were performed after each round. A kit-provided positive control reaction and a negative control reaction were included in every sample batch. The final libraries underwent checking on an Agilent 4200 TapeStation D1000 ScreenTape, volumetric pooling, and quantification by qPCR. Sequencing ran on an Illumina NextSeq500 with a MidOutput 150-cycle cartridge, using 156 Read1 and 15 Index1 cycles with kit custom primers. The pooled library was loaded at 1.0 pM with a roughly 20% PhiX control spike-in. The original methods were these. Vendor-processed data were analyzed in R, with a clonotype defined as all T cells sharing the same CDR3 nucleotide sequence. For clone abundance analyses, frequencies were normalized to the 10,000 most abundant clones per sample. Before analysis, public T cell clones were removed, and these numbered fewer than five per sample on average. A difference in abundance of at least 32-fold between compartments was used to define tumor-enriched and baseline blood-enriched clonotypes. A beta-binomial differential abundance model was used to identify clonotypes that were expanded or contracted between blood time points. Tumor-blood repertoire similarity was measured with the Baroni-Urbani and Buser coefficient, and group comparisons used two-tailed Wilcoxon tests in R. TCRdb re-hosts the immuneACCESS table, in-frame sequences only. Its copies lack some clones; in the studies checked, an unresolved V gene accounts for under half of them, and the cause for the rest is not known. The V and J calls and clone size were taken over from that table, and D and trimming were inferred from the DNA. For this sample there are some 150,000 clones; around nine tenths appear just once. Of the sample, 12% falls within the top ten clones.

The chain is made from TRBV7-2 and TRBJ2-5, and TRBD2 matches 9 of the central bases. The receptor comes from a woman between 50 and 59 years old with renal cell carcinoma. Material: blood, obtained from a patient whose treatment included radiotherapy and nephrectomy. The nucleotides are TGTGCCAGCAGCTTATCAAGAATGCTAGCGGGGAAAAAAGAGACCCAGTACTTC. Translated, it gives CASSLSRMLAGKKETQYF. Extended through the reference TRBV7-2 and TRBJ2-5 proteins, this CDR3 yields the full variable domain: GAGVSQSPSNKVTEKGKDVELRCDPISGHTALYWYRQSLGQGLEFLIYFQGNSAPDKSGLPSDRFSAERTGGSVSTLTIQRTQQEDSAVYLCASSLSRMLAGKKETQYFGPGTRLLVL.